The 30 T cell receptor beta chains reported below all come from one sample, sequenced in a study of molecular identifiers for immune sequencing clone quantification. From the PCR reads, TCRdb called clonotypes with MiXCR, one entry per CDR3 protein. The sample records under 650,000 distinct CDR3 sequences, 20% being singletons. Sequenced input: naive CD8+ T cells from blood, with Jurkat cell RNA spiked in. Regarding subset: FACS-sorted CD8+CD4-CCR7+CD45RA+ naive T cells. Receptors were obtained from a human donor in good health. Some libraries in this study had Jurkat cell RNA spiked in.

Ten or more counts support this clonotype. This rearrangement joins TRBV7-9 to TRBJ2-2; D gene unclear. The V and J ends lost 4 bases and 0 bases respectively, with 9 bases between them. The CDR3 sequence is 15 residues long. In germline, CDR1 is SEHNR, CDR2 FQNEAQ (reference sequence). The CDR3 nucleotides read TGTGCCAGCAGCTACCGGGTCTCGAACACCGGGGAGCTGTTTTTT. This encodes CASSYRVSNTGELFF.

This clonotype was seen many times. The rearrangement uses TRBV10-3 and TRBJ2-3; D unclear. The germline V and J ends were trimmed by 9 bases and 0 bases, with 7 bases remaining between them. CDR3 length equals 12 residues. Germline V gene sequence: CDR1 ENHRY, CDR2 SYGVKD. Written as DNA, the CDR3 is TGTGCCATAAAGGACAGCACAGATACGCAGTATTTT. Its protein product is CAIKDSTDTQYF.

As regards this clonotype: A much larger clone lies one base from this, so it may be a read error. The genes are TRBV7-9 and TRBJ2-1; tentatively, D is TRBD1 or TRBD2 (5 bases each). Germline V gives CDR1 SEHNR, CDR2 FQNEAQ (reference sequence). The CDR3 contains 13 residues. The CDR3 bases are TGTGCCGGCAGACATGATGGGGGTTATGAGCAGTTCTTC. Translated, it gives CAGRHDGGYEQFF.

Many counts were recorded for this clonotype. The V and J genes are TRBV24-1 and TRBJ2-1; D uncertain. Germline CDR1 and CDR2: KGHDR and SFDVKD. Trimming shortened V by 4 bases and J by 4 bases, and 4 bases separated the two germline ends. The length of the CDR3 is 12 residues. This chain's CDR3 is CATSEGYNEQFF. CDR3 DNA sequence: TGTGCCACCAGTGAAGGGTACAATGAGCAGTTCTTC.

The table lists this clonotype with many counts. V usage is TRBV7-2 and J usage is TRBJ2-1; D is unclear. The CDR3 totals 14 residues. Trimming shortened V by 6 bases and J by 0 bases, and 9 bases separated the two germline ends. Per germline, CDR1 SGHTA and CDR2 FQGNSA. CDR3 in amino acids: CASSSGVSYNEQFF. The CDR3 bases are TGTGCCAGCAGTTCAGGAGTCTCCTACAATGAGCAGTTCTTC.

This clonotype was seen many times. The rearrangement links TRBV12-3 or TRBV12-4 to TRBJ1-5; 9 bases are shared with TRBD1. The CDR3 is made up of 15 amino acids. After removal of 5 bases from V and 7 bases from J, the junction contained 9 bases not matched to a gene. The CDR3 DNA reads as TGTGCCAGCAGTCACCGGACAGGGGTTTCCCAGCCCCAGCATTTT. Its protein product is CASSHRTGVSQPQHF.

This clonotype occurred a few times. The chain has TRBV4-3 and TRBJ2-7; D uncertain. The CDR3 runs 15 residues. Germline CDR1 LGHNA, CDR2 YSLEER. The ends were cut back, 3 bases at V and 3 bases at J, with 15 bases in the middle. In nucleotides, the CDR3 is TGCGCCAGCAGCCAGACGCCCTCTCCAGGCTACGAGCAGTACTTC. This sequence encodes CASSQTPSPGYEQYF.

This clonotype has at least ten counts. The chain couples TRBV9 to TRBJ1-3; 9 bases are a match to TRBD1. CDR3 size: 15 residues. Germline trimming cut 4 bases from V and 5 bases from J; bases unmatched to any gene: 7. Looked up from germline, CDR1 is SGDLS and CDR2 is YYNGEE. CDR3 loop: CASSNDGTGRNTIYF. Written as DNA, the CDR3 is TGTGCCAGCAGCAACGACGGGACAGGGCGAAACACCATATATTTT. The full variable domain, completed using reference TRBV9 and TRBJ1-3, is DSGVTQTPKHLITATGQRVTLRCSPRSGDLSVYWYQQSLDQGLQFLIQYYNGEERAKGNILERFSAQQFPDLHSELNLSSLELGDSALYFCASSNDGTGRNTIYFGEGSWLTVV.

A note on this clonotype: Because it lacks the conserved phenylalanine or tryptophan at the end, this CDR3 is likely a read error. V and J are TRBV19 and TRBJ2-7; 9 bases line up with TRBD1. V was pared by 5 bases and J by 7 bases, with 12 bases of the junction left unmatched. Germline-derived CDR1 and CDR2 are LNHDA and SQIVND (reference sequence). This CDR3 comprises 15 residues. CDR3 loop: CASSPGTGMVMEQYL. The CDR3 DNA is TGTGCCAGTAGTCCGGGGACAGGGATGGTGATGGAGCAGTACCTC.

This clonotype has at least ten counts. The chain has TRBV7-9 and TRBJ1-5; D unclear. This CDR3 contains 12 residues. The V and J ends lost 4 bases and 4 bases respectively, with 5 bases between them. Germline V CDR1 and CDR2: SEHNR, FQNEAQ (reference sequence). The CDR3: CASSSINQPQHF. DNA for the CDR3: TGTGCCAGCAGCTCCATTAATCAGCCCCAGCATTTT. Using reference TRBV7-9 and TRBJ1-5 for the parts outside the CDR3, the full variable domain is DTGVSQNPRHKITKRGQNVTFRCDPISEHNRLYWYRQTLGQGPEFLTYFQNEAQLEKSRLLSDRFSAERPKGSFSTLEIQRTEQGDSAMYLCASSSINQPQHFGDGTRLSIL.

This clonotype turned up a few times. V usage is TRBV19 and J usage is TRBJ2-2; 9 bases line up with TRBD2. Trimming at V came to 3 bases and at J to 5 bases, leaving 7 bases not matched to a gene. The CDR3 loop spans 16 amino acids. Germline CDR1 and CDR2: LNHDA and SQIVND (reference sequence). CDR3 sequence: CASSITAGGVTGELFF. The CDR3 DNA reads as TGTGCCAGTAGTATTACCGCGGGAGGGGTTACCGGGGAGCTGTTTTTT.

This clonotype was recorded many times. The J gene is TRBJ2-7, the V gene TRBV5-1; the D gene is possibly TRBD1 (5 bases). This CDR3 contains 13 residues. V was pared by 1 base and J by 2 bases, with 7 bases between. CDR1 and CDR2 (germline): SGHRS, YFSETQ. CDR3 bases: TGCGCCAGCAGCTTGCCGGACACCTACGAGCAGTACTTC. Its translation is CASSLPDTYEQYF.

This clonotype appeared a few times. This sequence joins TRBV7-6 and TRBJ2-7, with D perhaps TRBD1 or TRBD2 (6 bases each). The V end was cut by 3 bases, the J end by 2 bases, with 20 bases between. The CDR3 is 17 amino acids. Per the germline V gene, CDR1 is SGHVS and CDR2 is FNYEAQ. The CDR3 DNA follows: TGTGCCAGCAGCTTGGCGGGACACGGTCGGGGGCCCTACGAGCAGTACTTC. It encodes CASSLAGHGRGPYEQYF.

This clonotype was observed a few times. A much larger clonotype is one base distant, so this may be a read error. CDR3 sequence (DNA): TGTGCCAGCAGCTTACCGCACCTACTAGCGGGGGGGCGACTTAGCCCAGATACGCAGTATTTT. It encodes CASSLPHLLAGGRLSPDTQYF. This chain connects TRBV7-9 to TRBJ2-3, with 13 bases identical to TRBD2. The germline V gene has CDR1 SEHNR and CDR2 FQNEAQ (reference sequence). V lost 2 bases and J lost 4; bases outside the gene matches: 18. CDR3 length equals 21 residues.

This clonotype was recorded many times. The gene calls are TRBV7-2 and TRBJ2-3, with 9 bases aligning to TRBD1. The CDR3 has 15 residues. Germline V gene lookup returns CDR1 SGHTA and CDR2 FQGNSA. V shed 6 bases and J 6 bases; nucleotides not matched to a gene: 10. The CDR3 region is CASSQTGGSLDTQYF. In nucleotides, the CDR3 is TGTGCCAGCAGTCAGACAGGGGGATCGTTGGATACGCAGTATTTT.

As for this clonotype: A single base separates this from a much larger clone, so it may be a read error. The rearrangement joins TRBV20-1 to TRBJ2-1; TRBD2 matches at 7 bases. The CDR3 contains 16 residues. J gave up 6 bases and V 4 bases, and 15 bases lay outside the gene matches. Germline CDR1 is DFQATT and CDR2 is SNEGSKA (reference sequence). The CDR3 nucleotides are TGCAGTGCTAACCGGGAGGATCTTAGGATCACCAATGAGCAGTTCTTC. Translation: CSANREDLRITNEQFF.

Concerning this clonotype: This may stem from a read error, because a much larger clone lies one nucleotide away. The V and J genes are TRBV6-5 and TRBJ2-7, with D possibly being TRBD1 or TRBD2 (6 bases each). The length of the CDR3 is 14 residues. Germline assignment: CDR1 MNHEY and CDR2 SVGAGI. V gave up 2 bases and J gave up 9 bases, with 17 bases separating them. The CDR3 loop is CASSYPGGPGGQYF. The DNA of the CDR3 is TGTGCCAGCAGTTACCCCGGGGGCCCCGGCGGGCAGTACTTC.

Ten or more counts support this clonotype. The chain recombines TRBV19 with TRBJ2-6; D might be TRBD1 (6 bases). This CDR3 is 17 amino acids long. Germline V gene data show CDR1 as LNHDA and CDR2 as SQIVND (reference sequence). V was shortened by 1 base and J by 0 bases, with 10 bases between the two germline ends. The CDR3 sequence: CASSIGAGASGANVLTF. The CDR3 region has the DNA TGTGCCAGTAGTATAGGTGCAGGGGCCTCTGGGGCCAACGTCCTGACTTTC.

This chain connects TRBV5-6 to TRBJ2-2; 12 nucleotides match TRBD2. The germline CDR1 and CDR2 sequences are SGHDT and YYEEEE. The junction had 5 bases not matched to a gene; V was cut back by 5 bases and J by 0 bases. The CDR3 is made up of 17 amino acids. In DNA, the CDR3 is TGTGCCAGCAGTTCTGGACTAGCGGGGCCGAACACCGGGGAGCTGTTTTTT. Protein sequence: CASSSGLAGPNTGELFF.

In this sample, this clonotype turned up many times. The chain couples TRBV2 to TRBJ2-1, with 9 bases that match TRBD2. The CDR3 is made up of 15 amino acids. In germline, CDR1 is SNHLY, CDR2 FYNNEI. The V segment lost 3 bases and the J segment 0 bases; nucleotides outside the gene matches: 0. The DNA of the CDR3 is TGTGCCAGCAGTGAGCGGGGGGGCTCCTACAATGAGCAGTTCTTC. It codes for CASSERGGSYNEQFF.

The rearrangement joins TRBV7-9 to TRBJ2-4; 7 bases line up with TRBD1. The germline CDR1 and CDR2 sequences are SEHNR and FQNEAQ (reference sequence). The CDR3 contains 14 residues. V lost 10 bases and J lost 3; bases outside the gene matches: 9. The chain's CDR3 is CATHTGTDKNIQYF. In nucleotides, the CDR3 is TGTGCCACCCACACAGGGACAGACAAAAACATTCAGTACTTC.

This clonotype was observed at least ten times. This chain joins TRBV30 and TRBJ1-1; D not resolved. V shed 2 bases and J shed 3 bases, with 10 bases lying between them. Germline values: CDR1 GTSNPN, CDR2 SVGIG (reference sequence). The CDR3 runs 13 residues. DNA for the CDR3: TGTGCCTGGAGTTACAAGGGATACACTGAAGCTTTCTTT. It encodes CAWSYKGYTEAFF.

This clonotype was observed a handful of times. This chain uses TRBV9 with TRBJ2-2; possible D gene TRBD2, 6 bases. The CDR3 loop spans 19 amino acids. Trimming shortened V by 3 bases and J by 2 bases, and 23 bases separated the two germline ends. Germline CDR1 SGDLS, CDR2 YYNGEE. The CDR3 protein is CASSAPFGGAGLNTGELFF. CDR3 bases: TGTGCCAGCAGCGCCCCGTTTGGGGGTGCGGGGCTTAACACCGGGGAGCTGTTTTTT.

The rearrangement links TRBV7-2 to TRBJ2-7; 8 positions match TRBD2. Trimming took 4 bases from V and 4 from J; bases not matched to a gene: 6. This CDR3 region has 14 residues. Germline lookup yields CDR1 SGHTA and CDR2 FQGNSA. The CDR3 nucleotides are TGTGCCAGCAGCTCCTTCCCGGGGGGGTACGAGCAGTACTTC. This codes for CASSSFPGGYEQYF.

The table lists this clonotype with many counts. The CDR3 is CASSLGRTGNNEQFF. In DNA form, the CDR3 reads TGTGCCAGCAGCTTAGGGAGGACAGGGAACAATGAGCAGTTCTTC. The chain carries TRBV7-9 and TRBJ2-1; 8 nucleotides align to TRBD1. V was pared by 1 base and J by 5 bases, with 4 bases of the junction left unmatched. The CDR3 runs 15 residues. Germline CDR1 is SEHNR and CDR2 is FQNEAQ (reference sequence).

In its sample, this clonotype was seen a few times. The gene calls are TRBV19 and TRBJ2-1, with D unresolved. The CDR3 sequence is 15 residues long. From germline, CDR1 is LNHDA and CDR2 SQIVND (reference sequence). V was shortened by 2 bases and J by 2 bases, with 10 bases between the two germline ends. CDR3 sequence (DNA): TGTGCCAGTAGTATATTGGGGATCCCCTACAATGAGCAGTTCTTC. This codes for CASSILGIPYNEQFF.

This clonotype was seen only a few times. The chain has TRBV20-1 and TRBJ2-5; TRBD2 might be the D (7 bases). The germline V and J ends were trimmed by 1 base and 0 bases, with 15 bases remaining between them. Germline CDR1 reads DFQATT; CDR2 reads SNEGSKA (reference sequence). This CDR3 has 16 residues. In DNA form, the CDR3 reads TGCAGTGCTAGAGGGGGGGGGGGCCAGTACCAAGAGACCCAGTACTTC. This codes for CSARGGGGQYQETQYF.

This clonotype was counted many times. V and J are TRBV6-6 and TRBJ1-2, with 12 bases fitting TRBD1. V shed 2 bases, J shed 3 bases, and the junction held 10 bases outside the gene matches. From germline, CDR1 is MNHNY and CDR2 SVGAGI (reference sequence). This CDR3 comprises 18 residues. CDR3 in amino acids: CASSYVGTGGDGYYGYTF. The CDR3 DNA is TGTGCCAGCAGTTACGTCGGGACAGGGGGCGATGGTTACTATGGCTACACCTTC.

In the case of this clonotype: A read error may be the cause here, since a much bigger clone is one base away. This chain links TRBV13 with TRBJ1-4; D not resolved. CDR1 and CDR2 (germline): PRHDT, FYEKMQ (reference sequence). The length of the CDR3 is 13 residues. This CDR3 is CASSLSTSEKPFF. CDR3 nucleotide sequence: TGTGCCAGCAGCCTCTCAACATCGGAAAAACCGTTTTTT.

In its sample, this clonotype was seen many times. This chain joins TRBV29-1 and TRBJ1-5; D remains ambiguous. There are 12 residues in the CDR3. From germline, CDR1 is SQVTM and CDR2 ANQGSEA. Trimming shortened V by 6 bases and J by 4 bases, and 10 bases separated the two germline ends. The CDR3 DNA sequence: TGCAGCGTCGTGGACGGTAATCAGCCCCAGCATTTT. Amino acids: CSVVDGNQPQHF.